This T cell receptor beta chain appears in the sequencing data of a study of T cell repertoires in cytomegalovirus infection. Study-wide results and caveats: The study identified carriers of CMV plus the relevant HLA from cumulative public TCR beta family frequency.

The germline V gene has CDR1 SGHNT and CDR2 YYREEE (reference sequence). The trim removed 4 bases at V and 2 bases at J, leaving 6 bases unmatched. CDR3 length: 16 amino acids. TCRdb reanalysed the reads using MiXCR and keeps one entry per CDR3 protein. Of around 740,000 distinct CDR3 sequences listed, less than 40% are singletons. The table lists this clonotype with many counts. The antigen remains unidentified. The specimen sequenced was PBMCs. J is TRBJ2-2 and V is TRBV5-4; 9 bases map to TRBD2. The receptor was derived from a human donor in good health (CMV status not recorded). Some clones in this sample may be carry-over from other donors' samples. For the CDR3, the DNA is TGTGCCAGCAGCGGGCGGCTAGCGGGAAACACCGGGGAGCTGTTTTTT. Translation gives CASSGRLAGNTGELFF.